Each of the 16 T cell receptor beta chains below was sequenced from the same sample in a study of Graves' ophthalmopathy and Graves' hyperthyroidism. The authors amplified TCR beta CDR3 regions from RNA transcripts. First-round RT-PCR relied on HTBI primers, and a second-round multiplex PCR came next. MiXCR was run by TCRdb on the multiplex PCR reads, yielding one entry per CDR3 protein. The data contain about 48,000 distinct CDR3 sequences, 50% to 65% of them singletons. The source material was peripheral blood. The receptor source for this set is an adult man with Graves' ophthalmopathy.

This clonotype appeared many times. The gene calls are TRBV6-5 and TRBJ2-3; 11 bases fit TRBD2. Unmatched junction bases numbered 1, after V lost 2 bases and J lost 3 bases. Germline CDR1 and CDR2: MNHEY and SVGAGI. The CDR3 runs to 15 residues. CDR3 residues: CASSYRTSGTDTQYF. DNA for the CDR3: TGTGCCAGCAGTTACCGGACTAGCGGGACAGATACGCAGTATTTT.

About this clonotype itself: No DNA is shown, since the ends of the CDR3 on it are uncertain; the CDR3 is the one TCRdb lists. The chain couples TRBV29-1 to TRBJ2-5. The CDR3 spans 22 residues, counting both ends. Germline lookup yields CDR1 SQVTM and CDR2 ANQGSEA. The CDR3 region is CSVEGAQRENYGYTFGSGTQYF.

This clonotype was seen repeatedly, ten times or more. The chain uses TRBV5-1 and TRBJ2-7, with TRBD1 matching 10 bases. The V and J ends lost 5 bases and 2 bases, in that order; junction bases with no gene match: 4. The CDR3 extends over 14 amino acids. From germline, CDR1 is SGHRS and CDR2 YFSETQ. The CDR3 DNA sequence: TGCGCCAGCAGAGGCGGGACAGGGGCCTACGAGCAGTACTTC. Its protein is CASRGGTGAYEQYF.

This clonotype was counted at least ten times. The conserved closing phenylalanine or tryptophan is absent in this CDR3, likely reflecting a read error. Because the CDR3's place on the DNA is in doubt, the DNA is left out and the CDR3 is given as listed by TCRdb. The rearrangement uses TRBV7-9 and TRBJ2-3; the table's D call, TRBD2, has no DNA check behind it. The CDR3 length equals 13 residues, ends included. Looked up from germline, CDR1 is SEHNR and CDR2 is FQNEAQ (reference sequence). Here the CDR3 reads CASSLAQDDKPEC.

With regard to this clonotype: This sequence may be a read error, since a much larger clone differs from it by one base. The chain uses TRBV6-5 and TRBJ1-2; weak D call: TRBD1 (6 bases). Trimming stripped 3 bases from V and 8 bases from J, with 19 bases between. Germline V gene sequence: CDR1 MNHEY, CDR2 SVGAGI. CDR3 length: 15 residues. The CDR3 sequence: CASSYPGSGVAGYTF. The DNA of the CDR3 is TGTGCCAGCAGTTATCCGGGATCAGGGGTGGCCGGCTACACCTTC.

The chain employs TRBV7-9 and TRBJ2-1, with 8 bases matching TRBD1. CDR3 size: 16 residues. The V and J ends lost 5 bases and 2 bases, in that order; junction bases with no gene match: 8. Germline-derived CDR1 and CDR2 are SEHNR and FQNEAQ (reference sequence). This CDR3 reads CASSQYGQGAYNEQFF. CDR3 DNA: TGTGCCAGCAGCCAATATGGACAGGGTGCCTACAATGAGCAGTTCTTC.

This clonotype was seen only a few times. The genes are TRBV20-1 and TRBJ2-7, with 7 bases identical to TRBD2. After removal of 3 bases from V and 6 bases from J, the junction contained 2 bases not matched to a gene. This CDR3 region has 11 residues. The V gene's germline CDR1 is DFQATT and CDR2 SNEGSKA (reference sequence). The CDR3 loop reads CSARTSFEQYF. Written as DNA, the CDR3 is TGCAGTGCTAGGACTAGCTTCGAGCAGTACTTC.

This clonotype showed up just a few times. The rearrangement uses TRBV29-1 and TRBJ2-2; 7 bases align to TRBD2. The germline gives CDR1 SQVTM, CDR2 ANQGSEA. Germline trimming cut 5 bases from V and 2 bases from J; bases unmatched to any gene: 5. The CDR3 covers 14 residues. In nucleotides, the CDR3 is TGCAGCGTTCTTTCTAGCGGAAACACCGGGGAGCTGTTTTTT. As protein: CSVLSSGNTGELFF.

The chain has TRBV7-8 and TRBJ1-2, with 7 bases identical to TRBD1. The germline V gene has CDR1 SGHVS and CDR2 FQNEAQ. The junction had 8 bases not matched to a gene; V was cut back by 5 bases and J by 5 bases. CDR3 length: 14 residues. CDR3 loop: CASSQGGTAYGYTF. In DNA form, the CDR3 reads TGTGCCAGCAGCCAGGGGGGGACAGCATATGGCTACACCTTC.

This chain links TRBV20-1 with TRBJ1-1, with a tentative D call TRBD1 (5 bases). Germline assignment: CDR1 DFQATT and CDR2 SNEGSKA (reference sequence). Trimming took off 4 bases at V and 1 base at J, with 10 bases between the two ends. CDR3 size: 13 residues. The CDR3 DNA reads TGCAGTGCTAACCGAAGGGGGAACACTGAAGCTTTCTTT. Protein sequence: CSANRRGNTEAFF.

Of note for this clonotype: At one end, the junction sequence differs from germline, possibly due to a read error. V and J are TRBV19 and TRBJ1-1; D gene ambiguous. Germline CDR1 and CDR2: LNHDA and SQIVND (reference sequence). The CDR3 totals 13 residues. The CDR3 reads CASSITRNTEASF. The CDR3 DNA follows: TGTGCCAGTAGTATTACCAGGAACACTGAAGCTTCCTTT. The full variable domain, rest sourced from reference TRBV19 and TRBJ1-1, is DGGITQSPKYLFRKEGQNVTLSCEQNLNHDAMYWYRQDPGQGLRLIYYSQIVNDFQKGDIAEGYSVSREKKESFPLTVTSAQKNPTAFYLCASSITRNTEASFGQGTRLTVV.

Points on this clonotype: Because it lacks the conserved phenylalanine or tryptophan at the end, this CDR3 is likely a read error. J is TRBJ1-4 and V is TRBV19, with TRBD1 matching 7 bases. V shed 3 bases and J 0 bases; nucleotides not matched to a gene: 7. Germline CDR1 is LNHDA and CDR2 is SQIVND (reference sequence). The CDR3 spans 17 residues. The CDR3 DNA is TGTGCCAGTAGTATCTTACAGGGGCCTACAACTAATGAAAAACTGTTTTCT. Amino acid sequence: CASSILQGPTTNEKLFS.

This chain connects TRBV9 to TRBJ1-2, with D tentatively TRBD1 (6 bases). Germline V gene data show CDR1 as SGDLS and CDR2 as YYNGEE. Trimming removed 4 bases at V and 5 bases at J, with 15 bases between. The CDR3 is 14 residues long. CDR3 protein: CASSHQTGSYGYTF. The CDR3 coding sequence is TGTGCCAGCAGCCATCAGACAGGCTCATATGGCTACACCTTC.

In this sample, this clonotype turned up many times. The gene calls are TRBV7-9 and TRBJ2-1; D may be TRBD1 or TRBD2 (5 bases each). CDR1 is SEHNR, CDR2 FQNEAQ, per germline (reference sequence). This CDR3 has 15 amino acids. Trimming removed 4 bases from V and 7 bases from J, with 17 bases in between. This chain's CDR3 is CASSSEKMRGNEQFF. In DNA, the CDR3 is TGTGCCAGCAGCTCAGAAAAAATGAGGGGAAATGAGCAGTTCTTC.

This clonotype was recorded at least ten times. CDR3 DNA: TGTGCCAGCAGATCCATAGGGGCGGAGACCCAGTACTTC. Amino acids: CASRSIGAETQYF. The chain couples TRBV7-9 to TRBJ2-5; TRBD1 is a possible D gene (5 bases). CDR1 and CDR2 (germline): SEHNR, FQNEAQ (reference sequence). V shed 6 bases and J shed 5 bases, with 13 bases lying between them. CDR3 length equals 13 residues.

The table lists this clonotype with many counts. V gene TRBV27 combines with J gene TRBJ2-1; D gene unclear. Germline lookup yields CDR1 MNHEY and CDR2 SMNVEV (reference sequence). The CDR3 sequence is 14 residues long. V dropped 3 bases and J dropped 5 bases, with 11 bases sitting between them. The CDR3 DNA is TGTGCCAGCAGTTTCTTTGGTGGACACAATGAGCAGTTCTTC. Translated, it gives CASSFFGGHNEQFF.